The clone carrying this T cell receptor beta chain was seen just once. Generated by immunoSEQ multiplex PCR, the TCRdb table keeps only in-frame clones and is missing some. The profile covers approximately 100,000 clones, with roughly 91% appearing a single time and about a fifth taken by the ten largest. These data are taken from a study of blood T cell repertoires in COVID-19. Looking at the study overall: Samples came from the United States, Italy and Spain, spanning acute and convalescent COVID-19. PBMCs, B-cell-depleted T cells, or T cells provided the cDNA or gDNA that made up the material.

The receptor's source is a human donor with acute or convalescent COVID-19. The donor label of this sample is uncertain. Sequenced material: peripheral blood.

This CDR3 is CASSKGQGAVSPLHF. DNA of the CDR3: TGTGCCAGCAGTAAGGGACAGGGGGCTGTCTCACCCCTCCACTTT. The V gene is TRBV6-5, the J gene TRBJ1-6; 12 positions agree with TRBD1. V shed 5 bases and J 10 bases; nucleotides not matched to a gene: 6. The CDR3 extends over 15 amino acids. Germline V gene sequence: CDR1 MNHEY, CDR2 SVGAGI.